A selection of T cell receptor beta chains follows, all from one sample in a study of CD8+CD57+ T cells in acquired aplastic anemia. TCRdb reprocessed the reads via MiXCR and lists one record per CDR3 protein. The sample records roughly 500,000 distinct CDR3 sequences, approximately 32% being singletons. Sequencing input: sorted CD4+, CD8+, or CD8+CD57+ T cells (not recorded which) from PBMCs. Receptors originate from a human donor with aplastic anemia. The CDR3 runs from the conserved cysteine through the conserved F or W. The D gene is left open where the match is weak. Expanded clones get a size class; other rows say once, few or many, or leave the size out.

j_call d_call cdr3_length clone_size v_call cdr3_aa cdr3_nt
TRBJ2-3 TRBD2 15 NA TRBV20-1 CTLGSGRGSTDTQYF TGCACCCTAGGGAGCGGGAGGGGTAGCACAGATACGCAGTATTTT
TRBJ1-4 TRBD1 15 NA TRBV6-5 CASSSQDRGNEKLFF TGTGCCAGCAGTTCCCAGGACAGGGGGAATGAAAAACTGTTTTTT
TRBJ2-3 TRBD2 15 few TRBV10-2 CASSDLAGVADTQYF TGTGCCAGCAGTGATTTAGCGGGGGTGGCAGATACGCAGTATTTT
TRBJ2-7 TRBD1 15 NA TRBV28 CASSFTGQGGYKQYF TGTGCCAGCAGTTTTACGGGACAGGGTGGCTACAAGCAGTACTTC
TRBJ1-1 NA 15 few TRBV7-9 CASSLVLQGNTEAFF TGTGCCAGCAGCTTAGTATTGCAGGGGAACACTGAAGCTTTCTTT
TRBJ2-1 TRBD2 16 few TRBV9 CASSIRTSGRYNEQFF TGTGCCAGCAGCATCAGAACTAGCGGGCGCTACAATGAGCAGTTCTTC
TRBJ1-2 NA 14 NA TRBV19 CAWRRQVVNYGYTF TGTGCCTGGAGGAGACAAGTGGTAAACTATGGCTACACCTTC
TRBJ1-1 NA 14 NA TRBV6-5 CASSYQRVNTEAFF TGTGCCAGCAGTTATCAGAGGGTGAACACTGAAGCTTTCTTT
TRBJ2-3 NA 12 many TRBV20-1 CSARGGPDTQYF TGCAGTGCTAGGGGGGGACCGGATACGCAGTATTTT
TRBJ2-5 TRBD1 14 NA TRBV30 CAWESGQGQETQYF TGTGCCTGGGAGTCCGGACAGGGTCAAGAGACCCAGTACTTC
TRBJ1-2 NA 13 many TRBV20-1 CSARDGPRDGYTF TGCAGTGCTAGAGATGGCCCCAGGGACGGCTACACCTTC
TRBJ2-7 NA 15 many TRBV9 CASSHDDESGYEQYF TGTGCCAGCAGCCACGACGATGAATCGGGCTACGAGCAGTACTTC
TRBJ1-5 NA 13 few TRBV28 CASSSTDTQPQHF TGTGCCAGCAGCTCGACAGACACCCAGCCCCAGCATTTT
TRBJ1-1 TRBD1 14 NA TRBV7-9 CASSAQGDLTEAFF TGTGCCAGCAGTGCACAGGGGGATTTGACTGAAGCTTTCTTT
TRBJ1-1 NA 13 few TRBV4-2 CASSQDSDTEAFF TGTGCCAGCAGCCAAGATTCAGACACTGAAGCTTTCTTT
TRBJ1-1 TRBD1 17 NA TRBV27 CASTSRTGGGLDTEAFF TGTGCCAGCACCTCGAGGACAGGGGGAGGTCTAGACACTGAAGCTTTCTTT
TRBJ1-6 TRBD1 15 many TRBV27 CASSSPGTGNSPLHF TGTGCCAGCAGTTCGCCCGGGACAGGAAATTCACCCCTCCACTTT
TRBJ2-1 NA 14 many TRBV29-1 CSVEDRGSYNEQFF TGCAGCGTTGAGGATAGAGGATCCTACAATGAGCAGTTTTTC
TRBJ1-4 NA 12 NA TRBV10-2 CARRTGDEKLFF TGCGCCCGTCGGACGGGGGACGAAAAACTGTTTTTT
TRBJ1-1 NA 13 NA TRBV6-5 CASSIREGTEAFF TGTGCCAGCAGTATTCGAGAGGGAACTGAAGCTTTCTTT
TRBJ2-5 NA 14 few TRBV9 CASSLRAGEETQYF TGTGCCAGCAGCCTAAGAGCCGGTGAAGAGACCCAGTACTTC
TRBJ2-5 TRBD2 15 many TRBV10-3 CAIRPTSGDQETQYF TGTGCCATCAGACCTACTAGCGGGGACCAAGAGACCCAGTACTTC
TRBJ1-6 NA 15 many TRBV5-1 CASRIDDSTNSPLHF TGCGCCAGCAGAATCGACGACAGCACTAATTCACCCCTCCACTTT
TRBJ2-4 NA 14 NA TRBV7-3 CASSSDLAKNIQYF TGTGCCAGCAGCTCGGACTTAGCCAAAAACATTCAGTACTTC
TRBJ1-1 NA 13 many TRBV20-1 CSALMVRNTEAFF TGCAGTGCTTTGATGGTCAGGAACACTGAAGCTTTCTTT
TRBJ2-1 TRBD2 17 NA TRBV24-1 CATSDFLAGPSYNEQFF TGTGCCACCAGTGATTTCCTAGCGGGCCCGTCCTACAATGAGCAGTTCTTC
TRBJ2-5 NA 13 NA TRBV5-1 CASSLEGPETQYF TGCGCCAGCAGCTTGGAGGGGCCGGAGACCCAGTACTTC
TRBJ2-1 TRBD2 14 NA TRBV5-1 CASSPRSGSSEQLF TGCGCCAGCAGCCCGAGGAGCGGGAGTTCTGAGCAGCTCTTC
TRBJ1-3 NA 15 NA TRBV5-1 CASSLEGNGGNTIYF TGCGCCAGCAGCTTGGAGGGGAACGGCGGAAACACCATATATTTT
TRBJ2-5 TRBD1 15 few TRBV2 CASRAAQGRQETQYF TGTGCCAGCAGAGCCGCACAGGGGCGACAAGAGACCCAGTACTTC
TRBJ2-7 TRBD1 13 many TRBV29-1 CSTGVDRDGEQYF TGCAGCACTGGGGTCGACAGGGACGGCGAGCAGTACTTC
TRBJ1-2 TRBD1 15 NA TRBV10-3 CAISEALGTAYGYTF TGTGCCATCAGTGAGGCCCTCGGGACAGCGTATGGCTACACCTTC
TRBJ1-6 NA 13 NA TRBV15 CATSGRANSPLHF TGTGCCACCAGCGGCAGGGCTAATTCACCCCTCCACTTT
TRBJ2-2 NA 15 NA TRBV10-3 CAISESPVATGELFF TGTGCCATCAGTGAGTCCCCGGTAGCCACCGGGGAGCTGTTTTTT
TRBJ1-1 NA 15 NA TRBV2 CASRIGSTLTSEAFF TGTGCCAGCAGAATCGGGTCCACCCTAACTTCTGAAGCTTTCTTT
TRBJ1-1 NA 16 few TRBV19 CASSPRQVISNTEAFF TGTGCCAGTAGCCCAAGACAGGTGATTTCGAACACTGAAGCTTTCTTT
TRBJ2-7 TRBD1 15 NA TRBV5-1 CASRLTGTGAHEQYF TGCGCCAGCAGGCTTACCGGGACAGGGGCTCACGAGCAGTACTTC
TRBJ1-1 NA 13 NA TRBV7-2 CASSGRASTEAFF TGTGCCAGCAGCGGCAGGGCGAGCACTGAAGCTTTCTTT
TRBJ1-6 TRBD1 18 NA TRBV6-1 CASRPTGGQIRTNSPLHF TGTGCCAGCAGGCCCACAGGGGGGCAGATTAGAACGAATTCACCCCTCCACTTT
TRBJ2-5 NA 14 few TRBV5-1 CASSHGTPRETQYF TGCGCCAGCAGCCACGGGACACCTAGGGAGACCCAGTACTTC
TRBJ2-6 NA 13 few TRBV30 CAWRKAGANVLTF TGTGCCTGGAGAAAGGCTGGGGCCAACGTCCTGACTTTC
TRBJ1-4 NA 14 NA TRBV6-5 CASRSDLADEKLFF TGTGCCAGCAGATCCGACCTAGCGGATGAAAAACTGTTTTTT
TRBJ1-4 NA 14 NA TRBV6-1 CAGGTTATNEKLFF TGTGCCGGGGGGACAACGGCAACTAATGAAAAACTGTTTTTT
TRBJ1-4 NA 14 NA TRBV7-8 CASSPRGRGEKLFF TGTGCCAGCAGTCCCCGGGGTAGGGGCGAAAAACTGTTTTTT
TRBJ2-1 NA 13 few TRBV7-2 CASSLERGGVRFF TGTGCCAGCAGCCTAGAACGAGGGGGGGTTCGGTTCTTC
TRBJ2-7 NA 13 NA TRBV27 CARRYLEVHEQYF TGTGCCAGGCGGTACCTCGAGGTCCACGAGCAGTACTTC
TRBJ1-2 NA 15 many TRBV20-1 CSARDPMDGYYGYTF TGCAGTGCTAGAGATCCTATGGACGGCTACTATGGCTACACCTTC
TRBJ2-7 NA 14 few TRBV7-9 CASSSIGGRYEQYF TGTGCCAGCAGTTCGATCGGGGGCCGCTACGAGCAGTACTTC
TRBJ1-4 NA 18 few TRBV5-1 CASSFAPQGTVGNEKLFF TGCGCCAGCAGCTTCGCCCCACAGGGTACCGTGGGTAATGAAAAACTGTTTTTT
TRBJ1-1 NA 15 NA TRBV7-9 CASSPGSAMNTEAFF TGTGCCAGCAGTCCAGGTTCGGCCATGAACACTGAAGCTTTCTTT
TRBJ1-2 NA 12 many TRBV2 CASSDADTGYTF TGTGCCAGCTCCGACGCCGACACGGGCTACACCTTC
TRBJ2-4 NA 17 NA TRBV11-2 CASSAPMGRGAKNIQYF TGTGCCAGCAGCGCACCGATGGGACGGGGGGCCAAAAACATTCAGTACTTC
TRBJ2-5 TRBD2 16 NA TRBV3-1 CASSLFPAGGRETQYF TGTGCCAGCAGCCTCTTTCCAGCGGGGGGACGGGAGACCCAGTACTTC
TRBJ1-4 TRBD1 14 few TRBV20-1 CSARDRQGAEKLFF TGCAGTGCTAGAGATCGGCAGGGGGCCGAAAAACTGTTTTTT
TRBJ1-1 NA 12 NA TRBV29-1 CSVQGENTEAFF TGCAGCGTACAGGGAGAGAACACTGAAGCTTTCTTT
TRBJ2-5 NA 12 many TRBV2 CASNKRQETQYF TGTGCCAGCAACAAGAGGCAAGAGACCCAGTACTTC
TRBJ1-5 NA 13 many TRBV15 CATSRGSREPQHF TGTGCCACCAGCAGAGGCTCAAGGGAGCCCCAGCATTTT
TRBJ1-1 NA 14 many TRBV2 CASSEVSSNTEAFF TGTGCCAGCAGTGAGGTCAGCTCGAACACTGAAGCTTTCTTT